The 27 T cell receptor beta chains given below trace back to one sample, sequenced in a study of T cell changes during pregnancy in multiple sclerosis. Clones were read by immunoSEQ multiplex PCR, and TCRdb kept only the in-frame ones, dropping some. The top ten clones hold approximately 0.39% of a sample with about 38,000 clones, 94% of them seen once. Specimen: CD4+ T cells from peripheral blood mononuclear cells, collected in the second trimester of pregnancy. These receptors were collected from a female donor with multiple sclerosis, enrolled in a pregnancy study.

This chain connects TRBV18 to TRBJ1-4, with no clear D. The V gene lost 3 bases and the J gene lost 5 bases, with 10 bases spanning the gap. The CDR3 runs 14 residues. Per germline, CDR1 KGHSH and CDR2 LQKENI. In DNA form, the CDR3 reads TGTGCCAGCTCACCTGTGTATGTGAATGAAAAACTGTTTTTT. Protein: CASSPVYVNEKLFF. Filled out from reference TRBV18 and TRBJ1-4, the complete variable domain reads NAGVMQNPRHLVRRRGQEARLRCSPMKGHSHVYWYRQLPEEGLKFMVYLQKENIIDESGMPKERFSAEFPKEGPSILRIQQVVRGDSAAYFCASSPVYVNEKLFFGSGTQLSVL.

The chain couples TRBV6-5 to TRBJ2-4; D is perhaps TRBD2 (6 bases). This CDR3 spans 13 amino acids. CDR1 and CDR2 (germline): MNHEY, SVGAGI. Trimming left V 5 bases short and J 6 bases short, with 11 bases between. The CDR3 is CASSNNGGNIQYF. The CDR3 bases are TGTGCCAGCAGTAATAACGGGGGAAACATTCAGTACTTC.

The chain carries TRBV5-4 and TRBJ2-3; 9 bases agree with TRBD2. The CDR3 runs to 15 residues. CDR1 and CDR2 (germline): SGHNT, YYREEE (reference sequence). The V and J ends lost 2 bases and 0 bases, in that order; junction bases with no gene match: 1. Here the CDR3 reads CASSLAGGSTDTQYF. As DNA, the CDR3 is TGTGCCAGCAGCTTAGCGGGGGGTAGCACAGATACGCAGTATTTT.

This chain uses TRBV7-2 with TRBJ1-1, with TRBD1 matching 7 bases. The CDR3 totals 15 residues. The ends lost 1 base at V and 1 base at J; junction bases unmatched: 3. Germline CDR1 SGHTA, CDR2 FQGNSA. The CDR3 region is CASSLVHRGNTEAFF. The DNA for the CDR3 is TGTGCCAGCAGCTTAGTCCACAGGGGGAACACTGAAGCTTTCTTT.

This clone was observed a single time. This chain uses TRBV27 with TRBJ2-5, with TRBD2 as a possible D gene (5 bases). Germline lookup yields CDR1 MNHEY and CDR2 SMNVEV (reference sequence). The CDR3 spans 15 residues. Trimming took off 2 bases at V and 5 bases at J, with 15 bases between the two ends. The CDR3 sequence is CASSLRGSGSETQYF. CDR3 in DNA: TGTGCCAGCAGTTTAAGAGGGAGTGGTTCGGAGACCCAGTACTTC.

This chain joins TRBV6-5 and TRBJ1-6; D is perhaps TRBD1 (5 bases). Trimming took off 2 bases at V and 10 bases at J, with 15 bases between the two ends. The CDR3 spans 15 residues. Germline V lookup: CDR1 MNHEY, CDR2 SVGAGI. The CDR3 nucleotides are TGTGCCAGCAGTTACATAGACAGAGTACGGTCACCCCTCCACTTT. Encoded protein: CASSYIDRVRSPLHF.

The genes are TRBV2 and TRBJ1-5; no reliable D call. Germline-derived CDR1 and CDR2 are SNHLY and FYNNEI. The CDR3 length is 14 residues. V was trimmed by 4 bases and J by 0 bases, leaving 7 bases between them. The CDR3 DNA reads TGTGCCAGCAGTGTACAGACTAGCAATCAGCCCCAGCATTTT. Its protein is CASSVQTSNQPQHF.

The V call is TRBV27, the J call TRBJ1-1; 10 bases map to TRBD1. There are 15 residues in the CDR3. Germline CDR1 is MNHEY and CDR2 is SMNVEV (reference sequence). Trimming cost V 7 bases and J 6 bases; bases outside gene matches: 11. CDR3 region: CASIDRDRGRAEAFF. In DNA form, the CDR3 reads TGTGCCAGCATTGACCGGGACAGGGGACGCGCTGAAGCTTTCTTT.

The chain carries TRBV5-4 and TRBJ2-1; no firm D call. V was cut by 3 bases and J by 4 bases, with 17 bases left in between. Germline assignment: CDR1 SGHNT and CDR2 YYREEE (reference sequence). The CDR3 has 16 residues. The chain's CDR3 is CASSSDSRRSYNEQFF. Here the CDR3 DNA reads TGTGCCAGCAGCTCCGACTCAAGGAGATCGTACAATGAGCAGTTCTTC.

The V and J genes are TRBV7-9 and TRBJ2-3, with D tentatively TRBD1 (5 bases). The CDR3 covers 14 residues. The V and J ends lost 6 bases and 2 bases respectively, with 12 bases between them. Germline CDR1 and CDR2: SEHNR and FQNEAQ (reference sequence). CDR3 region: CASSWGSYTDTQYF. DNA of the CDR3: TGTGCCAGCAGTTGGGGCTCCTACACAGATACGCAGTATTTT.

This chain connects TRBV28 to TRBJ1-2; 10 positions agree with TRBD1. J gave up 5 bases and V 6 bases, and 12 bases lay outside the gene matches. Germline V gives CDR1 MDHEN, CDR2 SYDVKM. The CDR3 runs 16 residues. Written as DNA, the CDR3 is TGTGCCAGCAGAGACAGGGGGCGCAGAGGGCTTTATGGCTACACCTTC. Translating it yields CASRDRGRRGLYGYTF.

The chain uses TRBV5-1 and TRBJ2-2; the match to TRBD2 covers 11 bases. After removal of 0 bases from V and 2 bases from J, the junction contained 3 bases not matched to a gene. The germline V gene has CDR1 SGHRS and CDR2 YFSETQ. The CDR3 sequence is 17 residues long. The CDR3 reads CASSLELAGGNTGELFF. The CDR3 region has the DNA TGCGCCAGCAGCTTGGAGCTAGCGGGGGGAAACACCGGGGAGCTGTTTTTT.

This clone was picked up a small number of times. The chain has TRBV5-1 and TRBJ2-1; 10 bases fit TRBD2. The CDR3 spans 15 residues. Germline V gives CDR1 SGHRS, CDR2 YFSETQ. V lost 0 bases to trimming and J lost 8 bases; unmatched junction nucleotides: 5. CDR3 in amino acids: CASSLDLAGADEQFF. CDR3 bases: TGCGCCAGCAGCTTGGATCTAGCGGGAGCAGATGAGCAGTTCTTC.

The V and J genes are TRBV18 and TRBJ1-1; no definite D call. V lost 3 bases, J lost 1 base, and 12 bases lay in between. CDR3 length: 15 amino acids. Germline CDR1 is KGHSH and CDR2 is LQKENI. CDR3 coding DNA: TGTGCCAGCTCACCGCGCAGCCGACAGAACACTGAAGCTTTCTTT. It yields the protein CASSPRSRQNTEAFF.

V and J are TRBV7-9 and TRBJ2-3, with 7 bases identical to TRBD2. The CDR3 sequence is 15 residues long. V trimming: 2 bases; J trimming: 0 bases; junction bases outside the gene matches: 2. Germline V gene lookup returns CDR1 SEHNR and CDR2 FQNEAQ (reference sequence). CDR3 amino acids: CASSLSGGSTDTQYF. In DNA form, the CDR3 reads TGTGCCAGCAGCTTATCCGGGGGGAGCACAGATACGCAGTATTTT.

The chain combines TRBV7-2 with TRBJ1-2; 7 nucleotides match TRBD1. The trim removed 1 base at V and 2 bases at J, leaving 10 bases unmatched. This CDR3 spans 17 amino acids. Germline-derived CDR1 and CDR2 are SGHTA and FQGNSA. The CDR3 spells CASSLDIRQGENYGYTF. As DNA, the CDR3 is TGTGCCAGCAGCTTAGATATCAGACAGGGCGAGAACTATGGCTACACCTTC. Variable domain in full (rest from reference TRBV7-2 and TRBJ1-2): GAGVSQSPSNKVTEKGKDVELRCDPISGHTALYWYRQSLGQGLEFLIYFQGNSAPDKSGLPSDRFSAERTGGSVSTLTIQRTQQEDSAVYLCASSLDIRQGENYGYTFGSGTRLTVV.

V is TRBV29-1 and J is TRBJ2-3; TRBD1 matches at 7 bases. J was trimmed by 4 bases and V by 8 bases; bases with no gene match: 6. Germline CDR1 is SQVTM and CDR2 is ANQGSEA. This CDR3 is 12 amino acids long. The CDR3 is CSLDTGADTQYF. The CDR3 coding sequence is TGCAGCCTGGATACAGGGGCAGATACGCAGTATTTT.

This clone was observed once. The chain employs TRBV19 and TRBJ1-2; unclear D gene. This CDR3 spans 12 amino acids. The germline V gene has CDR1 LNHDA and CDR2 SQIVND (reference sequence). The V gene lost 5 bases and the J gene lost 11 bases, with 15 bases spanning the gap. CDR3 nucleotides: TGTGCCAGTAGTCCAGCGGCCCGGGTATACACCTTC. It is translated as CASSPAARVYTF.

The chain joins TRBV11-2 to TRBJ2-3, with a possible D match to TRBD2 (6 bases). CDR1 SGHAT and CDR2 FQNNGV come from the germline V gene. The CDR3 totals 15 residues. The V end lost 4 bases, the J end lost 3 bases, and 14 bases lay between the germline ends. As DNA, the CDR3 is TGTGCCAGCAGCTGGGGGGTGACGGGGACAGATACGCAGTATTTT. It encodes CASSWGVTGTDTQYF.

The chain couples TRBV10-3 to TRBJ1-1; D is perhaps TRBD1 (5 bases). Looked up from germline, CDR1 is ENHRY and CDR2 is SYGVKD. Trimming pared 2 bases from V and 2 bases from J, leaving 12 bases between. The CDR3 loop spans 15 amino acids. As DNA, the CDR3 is TGTGCCATCAGTGAGGCGGGGGGGGTTAACACTGAAGCTTTCTTT. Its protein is CAISEAGGVNTEAFF.

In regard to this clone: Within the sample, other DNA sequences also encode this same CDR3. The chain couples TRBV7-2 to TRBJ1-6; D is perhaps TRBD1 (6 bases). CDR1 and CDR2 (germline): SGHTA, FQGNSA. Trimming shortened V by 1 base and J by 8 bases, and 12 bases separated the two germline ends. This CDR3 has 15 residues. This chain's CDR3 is CASSLVARGDSPLHF. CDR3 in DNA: TGTGCCAGCAGCTTAGTGGCCAGGGGAGATTCACCCCTCCACTTT. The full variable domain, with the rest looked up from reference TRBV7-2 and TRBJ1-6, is GAGVSQSPSNKVTEKGKDVELRCDPISGHTALYWYRQSLGQGLEFLIYFQGNSAPDKSGLPSDRFSAERTGGSVSTLTIQRTQQEDSAVYLCASSLVARGDSPLHFGNGTRLTVT.

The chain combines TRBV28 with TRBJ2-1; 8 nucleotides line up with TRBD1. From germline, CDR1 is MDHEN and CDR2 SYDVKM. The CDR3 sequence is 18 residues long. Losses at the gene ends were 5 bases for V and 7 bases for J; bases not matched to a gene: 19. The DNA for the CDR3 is TGTGCCAGCAGTCTACGACAGGGGCGTACCCAAATTATGAATGAGCAGTTCTTC. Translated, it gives CASSLRQGRTQIMNEQFF.

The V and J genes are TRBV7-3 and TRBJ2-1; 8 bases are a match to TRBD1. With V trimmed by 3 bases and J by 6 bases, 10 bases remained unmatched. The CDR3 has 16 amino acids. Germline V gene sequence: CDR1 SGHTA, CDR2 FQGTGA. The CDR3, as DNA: TGTGCCAGCAGCTTTATCTGGACAGGGAGGACCAATGAGCAGTTCTTC. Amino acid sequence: CASSFIWTGRTNEQFF.

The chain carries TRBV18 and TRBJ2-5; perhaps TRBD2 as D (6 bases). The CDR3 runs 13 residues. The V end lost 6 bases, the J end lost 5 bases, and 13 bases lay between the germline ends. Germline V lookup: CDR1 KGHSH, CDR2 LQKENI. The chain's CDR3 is CASSPYGGETQYF. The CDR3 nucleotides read TGTGCCAGCTCCCCCTACGGGGGTGAGACCCAGTACTTC. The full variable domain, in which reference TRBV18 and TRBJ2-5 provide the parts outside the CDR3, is NAGVMQNPRHLVRRRGQEARLRCSPMKGHSHVYWYRQLPEEGLKFMVYLQKENIIDESGMPKERFSAEFPKEGPSILRIQQVVRGDSAAYFCASSPYGGETQYFGPGTRLLVL.

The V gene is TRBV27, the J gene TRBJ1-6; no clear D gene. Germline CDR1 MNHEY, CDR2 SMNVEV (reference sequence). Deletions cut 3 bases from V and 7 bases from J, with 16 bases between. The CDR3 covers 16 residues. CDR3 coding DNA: TGTGCCAGCAGTTTGAGGGCTGAAGGCTGGAATTCACCCCTCCACTTT. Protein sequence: CASSLRAEGWNSPLHF.

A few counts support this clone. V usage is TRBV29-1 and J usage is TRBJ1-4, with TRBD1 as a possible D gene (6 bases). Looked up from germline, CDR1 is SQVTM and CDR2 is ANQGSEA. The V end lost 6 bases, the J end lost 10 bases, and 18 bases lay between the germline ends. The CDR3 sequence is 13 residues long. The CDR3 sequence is CSVTRGGEGKLFF. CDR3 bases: TGCAGCGTCACCCGGGGGGGCGAGGGAAAACTGTTTTTT.

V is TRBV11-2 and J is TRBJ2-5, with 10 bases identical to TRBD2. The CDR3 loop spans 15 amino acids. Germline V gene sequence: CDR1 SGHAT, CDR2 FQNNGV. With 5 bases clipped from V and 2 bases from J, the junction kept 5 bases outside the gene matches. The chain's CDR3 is CASSPGTSVQETQYF. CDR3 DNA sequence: TGTGCCAGCAGCCCCGGGACTAGCGTTCAAGAGACCCAGTACTTC.